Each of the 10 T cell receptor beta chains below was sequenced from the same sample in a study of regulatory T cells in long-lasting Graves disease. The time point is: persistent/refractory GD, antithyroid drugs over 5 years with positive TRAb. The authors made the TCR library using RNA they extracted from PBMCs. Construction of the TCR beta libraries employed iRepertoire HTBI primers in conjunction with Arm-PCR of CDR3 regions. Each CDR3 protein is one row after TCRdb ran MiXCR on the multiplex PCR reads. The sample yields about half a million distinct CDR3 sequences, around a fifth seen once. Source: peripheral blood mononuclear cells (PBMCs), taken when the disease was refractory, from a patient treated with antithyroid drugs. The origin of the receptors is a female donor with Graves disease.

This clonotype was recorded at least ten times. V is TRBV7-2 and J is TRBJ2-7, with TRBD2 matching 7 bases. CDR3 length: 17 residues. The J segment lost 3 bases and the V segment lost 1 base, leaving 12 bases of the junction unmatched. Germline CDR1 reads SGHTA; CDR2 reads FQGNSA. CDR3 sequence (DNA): TGTGCCAGCAGCTTAGTAGGTGGGAGGGCCGGAAGCTACGAGCAGTACTTC. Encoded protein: CASSLVGGRAGSYEQYF.

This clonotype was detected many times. In DNA, the CDR3 is TGTGCCAGCAGTTCACTCAGGGAGGCTTCCCCCCGTCTCACCTTC. Its translation is CASSSLREASPRLTF. The gene calls are TRBV27 and TRBJ1-2; D possibly corresponds to TRBD1 (5 bases). V was cut by 4 bases and J by 13 bases, with 25 bases left in between. Germline V lookup: CDR1 MNHEY, CDR2 SMNVEV (reference sequence). There are 15 residues in the CDR3.

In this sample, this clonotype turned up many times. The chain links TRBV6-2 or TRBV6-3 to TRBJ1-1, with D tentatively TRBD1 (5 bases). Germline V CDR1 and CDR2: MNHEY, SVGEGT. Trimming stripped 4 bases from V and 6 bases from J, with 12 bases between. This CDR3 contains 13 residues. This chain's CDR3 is CASSSGTFPEAFF. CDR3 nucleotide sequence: TGTGCCAGCAGTTCCGGGACCTTCCCTGAAGCTTTCTTT.

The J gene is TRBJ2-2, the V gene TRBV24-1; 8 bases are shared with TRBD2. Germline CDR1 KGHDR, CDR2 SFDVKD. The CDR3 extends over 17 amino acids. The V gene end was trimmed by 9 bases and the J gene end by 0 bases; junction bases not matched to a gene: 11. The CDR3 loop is CATAGGRRQPNTGELFF. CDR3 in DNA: TGTGCCACCGCGGGGGGACGGCGTCAGCCGAACACCGGGGAGCTGTTTTTT.

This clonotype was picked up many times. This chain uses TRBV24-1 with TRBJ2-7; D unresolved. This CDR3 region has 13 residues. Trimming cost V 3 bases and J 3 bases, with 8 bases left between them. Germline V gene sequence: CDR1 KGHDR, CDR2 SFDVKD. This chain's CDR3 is CATSDDEFYEQYF. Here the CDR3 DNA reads TGTGCCACCAGTGATGACGAGTTCTACGAGCAGTACTTC.

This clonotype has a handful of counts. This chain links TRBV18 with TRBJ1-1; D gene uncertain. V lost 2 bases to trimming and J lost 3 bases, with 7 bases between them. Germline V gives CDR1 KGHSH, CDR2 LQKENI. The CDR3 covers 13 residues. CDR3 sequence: CASSPARDTEAFF. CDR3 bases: TGTGCCAGCTCACCAGCCCGTGACACTGAAGCTTTCTTT.

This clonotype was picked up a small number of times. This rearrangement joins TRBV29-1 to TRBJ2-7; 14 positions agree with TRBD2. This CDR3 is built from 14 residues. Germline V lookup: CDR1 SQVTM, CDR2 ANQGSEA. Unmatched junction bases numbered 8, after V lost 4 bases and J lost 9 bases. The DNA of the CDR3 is TGCAGCGTTGTGGGGACTAGCGGGAGAGTGGGGCAGTACTTC. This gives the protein CSVVGTSGRVGQYF.

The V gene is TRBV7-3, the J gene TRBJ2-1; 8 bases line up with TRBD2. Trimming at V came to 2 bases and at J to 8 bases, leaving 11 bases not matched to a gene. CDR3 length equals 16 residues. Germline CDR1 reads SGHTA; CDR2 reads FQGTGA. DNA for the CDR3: TGTGCCAGCAGCTTATACCGGGGCAGCGGGAGAGATGAGCAGTTCTTC. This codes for CASSLYRGSGRDEQFF.

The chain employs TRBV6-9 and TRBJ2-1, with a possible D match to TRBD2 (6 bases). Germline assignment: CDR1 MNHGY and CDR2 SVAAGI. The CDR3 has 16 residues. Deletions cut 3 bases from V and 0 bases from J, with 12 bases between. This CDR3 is CASSYGRGSSYNEQFF. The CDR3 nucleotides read TGTGCCAGCAGTTACGGTCGGGGGAGCTCCTACAATGAGCAGTTCTTC.

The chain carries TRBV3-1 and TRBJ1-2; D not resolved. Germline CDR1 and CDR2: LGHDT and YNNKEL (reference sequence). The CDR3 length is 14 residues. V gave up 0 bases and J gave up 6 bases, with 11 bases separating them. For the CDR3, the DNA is TGTGCCAGCAGCCAAGATGCGGCAACGGATGGCTACACCTTC. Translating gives CASSQDAATDGYTF. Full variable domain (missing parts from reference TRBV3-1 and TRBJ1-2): DTAVSQTPKYLVTQMGNDKSIKCEQNLGHDTMYWYKQDSKKFLKIMFSYNNKELIINETVPNRFSPKSPDKAHLNLHINSLELGDSAVYFCASSQDAATDGYTFGSGTRLTVV.